This record covers a single TCR beta chain. No antigen is known for it. This record comes from a study of identical twins. This CDR3 is built from 13 residues. Germline trimming cut 7 bases from V and 1 base from J; bases unmatched to any gene: 6. Per germline, CDR1 SQVTM and CDR2 ANQGSEA. Study conclusions and caveats: Weaker excess sharing between twins was seen in beta out-of-frame sequences.

A universal primer site arose from template switching, and cDNA bore unique molecular identifiers. TCRdb itself ran the 5' RACE reads through MiXCR, one entry per CDR3 protein. The table includes 450,000 or so distinct CDR3 sequences, 13% to 15% detected once. These data also featured in a second study, about yellow fever vaccine responses in identical twins.

The clonotype originates from a woman aged 18-29 years in good health. The rearrangement links TRBV29-1 to TRBJ1-1; 7 bases align to TRBD1. Sequencing input: CD4+ T cells sorted from blood. The CDR3 protein is CSGLKGANTEAFF. CDR3 coding DNA: TGCAGCGGGCTAAAGGGGGCGAACACTGAAGCTTTCTTT.